The rows below give T cell receptor beta chains drawn from one sample of a study of blood T cell repertoires in COVID-19. Only in-frame clones appear in the TCRdb table, and some are missing; sequencing was by immunoSEQ multiplex PCR. The sample shows under 450,000 clones, approximately 90% of them seen only once. The sample consisted of peripheral blood. The receptors here all came from a woman aged 50 to 60 with COVID-19, enrolled during active disease. Each CDR3 is given with its conserved first and last residue. The D gene is left open where the match is weak. The size entry is marked missing in some rows and otherwise reads once, few, many or a size class.

abundance,v_gene,d_gene,j_gene,CDR3nt,CDR3aa
-,TRBV21-1,-,TRBJ1-4,TGTGCCAGCAGCAAAGGGGGGGGCCCTAATGAAAAACTGTTTTTT,CASSKGGGPNEKLFF
-,TRBV10-3,-,TRBJ1-5,TGTGCCATCAAGGGGGAGAGCAATCAGCCCCAGCATTTT,CAIKGESNQPQHF
few,TRBV20-1,-,TRBJ1-2,TGCAGTGCTAGCCTGGTGGAGGGCTACACCTTC,CSASLVEGYTF
-,TRBV10-2,-,TRBJ2-2,TGCGCCAGCAGGGCACCGAACACCGGGGAGCTGTTTTTT,CASRAPNTGELFF
-,TRBV30,TRBD1,TRBJ2-1,TGTGCCGTAGGACAGGGGGCAAAATTCAATGAGCAGTTCTTC,CAVGQGAKFNEQFF
once,TRBV2,-,TRBJ1-2,TGTGCCAGCAGTGAGGGCGTAGGGGGGGACGGCTACACCTTC,CASSEGVGGDGYTF
-,TRBV2,TRBD1,TRBJ1-3,TGTGCCAGTGGACAGGGGGCATCAGGAAACACCATATATTTT,CASGQGASGNTIYF
-,TRBV27,-,TRBJ1-6,TGTGCCAGCAGCCTCGTCGGTTCACCCCTCCACTTT,CASSLVGSPLHF
-,TRBV9,-,TRBJ1-2,TGTGCCAGCACCCAGGGGCAGCTCGACTATGGCTACACCTTC,CASTQGQLDYGYTF
-,TRBV9,-,TRBJ1-6,TGTGCCAGCAGCCTCTCGGTGGGGCAGGCAAATTCACCCCTCCACTTT,CASSLSVGQANSPLHF
-,TRBV24-1,TRBD1,TRBJ2-2,TGTGCCACCAGCCCGGGGTGGGGGACAGACGGGGAGCTGTTTTTT,CATSPGWGTDGELFF
-,TRBV2,TRBD1,TRBJ2-3,TGTGCCCTCAAGAAGGACAGGGGAGGGTTGGATACGCAGTATTTT,CALKKDRGGLDTQYF
-,TRBV21-1,-,TRBJ2-5,TGTGCCAGCAACGAGAGGGACTCTCAAGAGACCCAGTACTTC,CASNERDSQETQYF
-,TRBV30,-,TRBJ2-2,TGTGCCTGGAGTGTAATATTGGGCAGGGGAATCACCGGGGAGCTGTTTTTT,CAWSVILGRGITGELFF